The 14 T cell receptor beta chains in this list originate from one sample, sequenced in a study of human versus mouse CDR3 diversity and MHC coevolution (dated by TCRdb to the late 2010s). Libraries were built with the immunoSEQ multiplex PCR assay. TCRdb provides this immuneACCESS table in a form limited to in-frame rearrangements. Some clones are lacking; in checked studies, under half of them reflect an unresolved V gene, and why the rest are absent is not known. For this sample the table gives fewer than 100,000 clones, of which around 93% were detected only once. The ten largest clones add up to roughly 1.3% of the sample. Sequenced input: naive CD4+ T cells from blood. The cell subset or site label for this specimen denotes: CD45RO-negative CD62L-positive naive CD4 T cells. The source is a person aged 25 to 75 in good health.

This chain connects TRBV5-5 to TRBJ1-2; 7 nucleotides line up with TRBD1. From germline, CDR1 is SGHKS and CDR2 YYEKEE (reference sequence). V shed 0 bases, J shed 2 bases, and the junction held 1 base outside the gene matches. The CDR3 length is 14 residues. CDR3 coding DNA: TGTGCCAGCAGCTTGGGGGACAGAAACTATGGCTACACCTTC. It translates to CASSLGDRNYGYTF.

This chain links TRBV19 with TRBJ2-1; maybe TRBD1 (6 bases). Per the germline V gene, CDR1 is LNHDA and CDR2 is SQIVND (reference sequence). The CDR3 sequence is 15 residues long. Trimming pared 4 bases from V and 9 bases from J, leaving 19 bases between. The CDR3 loop is CASSNTPQGRGEQFF. CDR3 nucleotide sequence: TGTGCCAGTAGTAATACCCCACAGGGACGGGGTGAGCAGTTCTTC.

The chain carries TRBV7-9 and TRBJ1-2, with D perhaps matching TRBD1 (6 bases). Germline CDR1 is SEHNR and CDR2 is FQNEAQ (reference sequence). CDR3 length equals 12 residues. V was trimmed by 7 bases and J by 7 bases, leaving 13 bases between them. This CDR3 reads CASNQGWAGYTF. Here the CDR3 DNA reads TGTGCCAGCAATCAGGGGTGGGCTGGCTACACCTTC.

This chain links TRBV7-9 with TRBJ2-7; tentative D call: TRBD2 (5 bases). CDR3 length: 14 amino acids. Germline lookup yields CDR1 SEHNR and CDR2 FQNEAQ (reference sequence). The V and J ends lost 5 bases and 2 bases respectively, with 13 bases between them. The CDR3: CASSRTGTTYEQYF. CDR3 nucleotide sequence: TGTGCCAGCAGCCGGACTGGAACGACCTACGAGCAGTACTTC.

The V call is TRBV7-2, the J call TRBJ1-2, with D unclear. The V end was cut by 6 bases, the J end by 4 bases, with 6 bases between. In germline, CDR1 is SGHTA, CDR2 FQGNSA. The CDR3 is made up of 11 amino acids. CDR3 region: CASSSLYGYTF. The DNA for the CDR3 is TGTGCCAGCAGTTCCCTCTATGGCTACACCTTC. The variable domain in full, completed from reference TRBV7-2 and TRBJ1-2, reads GAGVSQSPSNKVTEKGKDVELRCDPISGHTALYWYRQSLGQGLEFLIYFQGNSAPDKSGLPSDRFSAERTGGSVSTLTIQRTQQEDSAVYLCASSSLYGYTFGSGTRLTVV.

CDR3 loop: CASSQGMNTEAFF. CDR3 coding DNA: TGTGCCAGCAGCCAAGGTATGAACACTGAAGCTTTCTTT. This sequence joins TRBV4-2 and TRBJ1-1; unclear D gene. The CDR3 is 13 amino acids. V lost 1 base and J lost 0, with 3 bases in between. The germline V gene has CDR1 LGHNA and CDR2 YNFKEQ.

This clone has a single count. The chain links TRBV19 to TRBJ2-2; D possibly corresponds to TRBD1 (6 bases). The CDR3 loop spans 15 amino acids. Deletions cut 5 bases from V and 0 bases from J, with 10 bases between. The germline V gene encodes CDR1 LNHDA and CDR2 SQIVND (reference sequence). This chain's CDR3 is CASSARGSNTGELFF. The CDR3 DNA reads as TGTGCCAGTAGTGCCAGGGGCTCGAACACCGGGGAGCTGTTTTTT.

V and J are TRBV11-3 and TRBJ2-1, with 7 bases aligning to TRBD1. J lost 5 bases, V lost 1 base, and 5 bases had no gene match. The CDR3 consists of 15 residues. The germline gives CDR1 SGHNT, CDR2 YENEEA. CDR3 sequence: CASSLGGQGDNEQFF. The CDR3 coding sequence is TGTGCCAGCAGCTTAGGTGGCCAGGGGGACAATGAGCAGTTCTTC.

This clone is a singleton in its sample. The chain couples TRBV6-4 to TRBJ1-1, with D perhaps TRBD1 (6 bases). Germline loops: CDR1 MRHNA, CDR2 SNTAGT. This CDR3 has 14 amino acids. V was pared by 5 bases and J by 3 bases, with 13 bases between. CDR3 residues: CASSIQGGDTEAFF. CDR3 bases: TGTGCCAGCAGTATACAGGGTGGGGACACTGAAGCTTTCTTT.

The chain couples TRBV19 to TRBJ1-2, with D possibly TRBD1 on 5 matching bases. Between the trimmed V and J ends, which lost 2 bases and 3 bases, there was a span of 10 bases. Looked up from germline, CDR1 is LNHDA and CDR2 is SQIVND (reference sequence). The CDR3 has 14 residues. CDR3 amino acids: CASSIQTGDYGYTF. The CDR3 nucleotides read TGTGCCAGTAGTATACAGACGGGGGACTATGGCTACACCTTC.

This sequence joins TRBV19 and TRBJ1-4; D remains ambiguous. CDR1 LNHDA and CDR2 SQIVND come from the germline V gene (reference sequence). Trimming took 7 bases from V and 0 from J, leaving 6 bases between them. CDR3 length: 13 amino acids. The CDR3 loop reads CASNYATNEKLFF. In DNA, the CDR3 is TGTGCCAGTAACTATGCAACTAATGAAAAACTGTTTTTT.

V gene TRBV29-1 combines with J gene TRBJ2-1; 8 positions agree with TRBD2. This CDR3 spans 13 amino acids. V trimming: 5 bases; J trimming: 6 bases; junction bases outside the gene matches: 6. Germline V lookup: CDR1 SQVTM, CDR2 ANQGSEA. The CDR3 DNA is TGCAGCGTTCGGGGGGGCCGCCTCAATGAGCAGTTCTTC. Amino acid sequence: CSVRGGRLNEQFF.

The CDR3 sequence: CASSFGTGNYGYTF. The CDR3 nucleotides are TGTGCCAGCAGTTTTGGGACAGGAAACTATGGCTACACCTTC. The rearrangement joins TRBV6-5 to TRBJ1-2, with 8 bases matching TRBD1. The trim removed 4 bases at V and 2 bases at J, leaving 3 bases unmatched. The CDR3 has 14 residues. Per germline, CDR1 MNHEY and CDR2 SVGAGI.

This chain's CDR3 is CASSFGPSMNTEAFF. The CDR3 bases are TGTGCCAGCAGCTTTGGCCCCTCCATGAACACTGAAGCTTTCTTT. V and J are TRBV7-3 and TRBJ1-1; D unclear. The germline V gene encodes CDR1 SGHTA and CDR2 FQGTGA. There are 15 residues in the CDR3. The V gene lost 3 bases and the J gene lost 0 bases, with 11 bases spanning the gap.